This passage covers 22 T cell receptor beta chains from one sample sequenced in a study of resident and recirculating memory T cells in vitiligo. The protocol was immunoSEQ multiplex PCR, while the TCRdb copy is restricted to in-frame clones and leaves out a portion. The table includes 75,000 to 85,000 clones, 92% detected once. Sequenced sample: blood. The receptor set was obtained from a male donor with vitiligo.

The rearrangement links TRBV13 to TRBJ1-1; TRBD1 aligns across 8 bases. V lost 2 bases and J lost 4; bases outside the gene matches: 12. Germline V gene lookup returns CDR1 PRHDT and CDR2 FYEKMQ (reference sequence). This CDR3 is 17 amino acids long. The CDR3 DNA sequence: TGTGCCAGCAGCTTACCGGACAGGGCCCATCGAGCCACTGAAGCTTTCTTT. Its protein product is CASSLPDRAHRATEAFF.

CDR3 nucleotides: TGTGCCAGCAGCTTAACGATAACAGGGCGGGAGACCCAGTACTTC. It translates to CASSLTITGRETQYF. The chain is built from TRBV7-3 and TRBJ2-5; the D gene is possibly TRBD1 (6 bases). Germline V gene lookup returns CDR1 SGHTA and CDR2 FQGTGA. This CDR3 spans 15 amino acids. Trimming left V 0 bases short and J 5 bases short, with 13 bases between. Full variable domain (missing parts from reference TRBV7-3 and TRBJ2-5): GAGVSQTPSNKVTEKGKYVELRCDPISGHTALYWYRQSLGQGPEFLIYFQGTGAADDSGLPNDRFFAVRPEGSVSTLKIQRTERGDSAVYLCASSLTITGRETQYFGPGTRLLVL.

CDR3 protein: CASSLNRGYTGELFF. In DNA, the CDR3 is TGTGCCAGCAGCTTAAACAGGGGTTACACCGGGGAGCTGTTTTTT. The rearrangement links TRBV7-9 to TRBJ2-2; 7 bases are a match to TRBD1. This CDR3 region has 15 residues. The trim removed 2 bases at V and 3 bases at J, leaving 3 bases unmatched. The germline V gene encodes CDR1 SEHNR and CDR2 FQNEAQ (reference sequence). The whole variable domain, remainder taken from reference TRBV7-9 and TRBJ2-2, is DTGVSQNPRHKITKRGQNVTFRCDPISEHNRLYWYRQTLGQGPEFLTYFQNEAQLEKSRLLSDRFSAERPKGSFSTLEIQRTEQGDSAMYLCASSLNRGYTGELFFGEGSRLTVL.

This chain links TRBV7-9 with TRBJ2-2; unclear D gene. The V and J ends lost 1 base and 6 bases respectively, with 12 bases between them. The CDR3 has 15 amino acids. Germline lookup yields CDR1 SEHNR and CDR2 FQNEAQ (reference sequence). CDR3 residues: CASSLGGTVAGELFF. CDR3 sequence (DNA): TGTGCCAGCAGCTTAGGAGGAACGGTCGCCGGGGAGCTGTTTTTT.

The V call is TRBV4-1, the J call TRBJ1-5; 7 positions match TRBD1. This CDR3 region has 16 residues. The V gene's germline CDR1 is MGHRA and CDR2 YSYEKL. The ends lost 4 bases at V and 6 bases at J; junction bases unmatched: 12. As DNA, the CDR3 is TGCGCCAGCAGCCCACCGGGTGGGACAGTATCTCAGCCCCAGCATTTT. Residues: CASSPPGGTVSQPQHF.

V is TRBV13 and J is TRBJ2-2; D perhaps matches TRBD1 (8 bases). V lost 2 bases, J lost 4 bases, and 17 bases lay in between. Per germline, CDR1 PRHDT and CDR2 FYEKMQ (reference sequence). This CDR3 has 17 residues. The CDR3 region is CASSLRGGQVSTGELFF. CDR3 nucleotides: TGTGCCAGCAGCTTAAGGGGGGGACAGGTGTCCACCGGGGAGCTGTTTTTT.

The chain links TRBV7-3 to TRBJ1-1; no clear D gene. V gave up 0 bases and J gave up 2 bases, with 10 bases separating them. Looked up from germline, CDR1 is SGHTA and CDR2 is FQGTGA. The CDR3 is made up of 15 amino acids. CDR3 sequence reads: CASSLTRGSNTEAFF. As DNA, the CDR3 is TGTGCCAGCAGCTTAACCCGGGGTTCCAACACTGAAGCTTTCTTT.

This rearrangement joins TRBV28 to TRBJ1-2; perhaps TRBD1 as D (5 bases). V shed 6 bases and J shed 8 bases, with 16 bases lying between them. The germline V gene has CDR1 MDHEN and CDR2 SYDVKM. CDR3 length: 13 residues. The chain's CDR3 is CASRGSGRGGYTF. CDR3 DNA: TGTGCCAGCAGGGGTTCGGGGAGGGGCGGCTACACCTTC.

The V gene is TRBV28, the J gene TRBJ1-2, with D hard to call. The CDR3 contains 14 residues. Trimming took off 2 bases at V and 6 bases at J, with 13 bases between the two ends. The germline V gene has CDR1 MDHEN and CDR2 SYDVKM. CDR3 residues: CASSLIRQSHGYTF. In DNA, the CDR3 is TGTGCCAGCAGTTTAATCCGCCAGTCTCATGGCTACACCTTC.

The genes are TRBV18 and TRBJ2-3; 7 bases agree with TRBD1. CDR1 is KGHSH and CDR2 is LQKENI in the germline V gene. CDR3 size: 20 residues. V lost 1 base, J lost 2 bases, and 18 bases stayed unmatched. The CDR3 here is CASSPLSGTASTMLTDTQYF. CDR3 sequence (DNA): TGTGCCAGCTCACCACTGTCAGGGACAGCCTCTACCATGCTCACAGATACGCAGTATTTT.

This chain joins TRBV30 and TRBJ2-1; D possibly corresponds to TRBD2 (5 bases). The germline V and J ends were trimmed by 2 bases and 9 bases, with 11 bases remaining between them. This CDR3 contains 12 residues. From germline, CDR1 is GTSNPN and CDR2 SVGIG (reference sequence). The DNA of the CDR3 is TGTGCCTGGAGTCGGACTTCAAGTGAGCAGTTCTTC. Encoded protein: CAWSRTSSEQFF.

The V gene is TRBV19, the J gene TRBJ1-1, with 8 bases identical to TRBD1. V shed 4 bases, J shed 3 bases, and the junction held 7 bases outside the gene matches. In germline, CDR1 is LNHDA, CDR2 SQIVND (reference sequence). The CDR3 runs to 15 residues. The CDR3 reads CASSTNRGTDTEAFF. DNA for the CDR3: TGTGCCAGTAGTACGAACAGGGGGACGGACACTGAAGCTTTCTTT.

The V gene is TRBV7-8, the J gene TRBJ2-7; D possibly corresponds to TRBD2 (6 bases). Germline lookup yields CDR1 SGHVS and CDR2 FQNEAQ. The ends were cut back, 0 bases at V and 4 bases at J, with 22 bases in the middle. This CDR3 has 18 amino acids. CDR3 DNA sequence: TGTGCCAGCAGCTTAGCGCGACTAGTCCCGAGCGGTCCTTACGAGCAGTACTTC. It translates to CASSLARLVPSGPYEQYF.

The V and J genes are TRBV4-1 and TRBJ2-5; 10 bases fit TRBD2. Germline lookup yields CDR1 MGHRA and CDR2 YSYEKL. V shed 4 bases, J shed 4 bases, and the junction held 12 bases outside the gene matches. The CDR3 is made up of 17 amino acids. CDR3 in DNA: TGCGCCAGCAGCCTACCTACGGCTAGCGGGAGTAGAGAGACCCAGTACTTC. This encodes CASSLPTASGSRETQYF.

This chain joins TRBV12-5 and TRBJ1-5; TRBD1 agrees at 7 bases. Unmatched junction bases numbered 3, after V lost 0 bases and J lost 4 bases. Germline loops: CDR1 LGHNT, CDR2 FRNRAP. This CDR3 contains 15 residues. CDR3 region: CASGLVQGKNQPQHF. In nucleotides, the CDR3 is TGTGCTAGTGGTTTGGTACAGGGGAAAAATCAGCCCCAGCATTTT.

The rearrangement links TRBV19 to TRBJ1-4; D unresolved. CDR3 size: 15 residues. CDR1 is LNHDA, CDR2 SQIVND, per germline (reference sequence). Trimming cost V 5 bases and J 0 bases, with 10 bases left between them. The CDR3 loop is CASSQTDATNEKLFF. The CDR3, as DNA: TGTGCCAGTAGTCAAACAGACGCAACTAATGAAAAACTGTTTTTT.

The CDR3 DNA reads TGTGCCAGCAGTCAGGGGCGAAGGAACACTGAAGCTTTCTTT. Encoded protein: CASSQGRRNTEAFF. J is TRBJ1-1 and V is TRBV27; possibly TRBD1 for D (6 bases). The CDR3 extends over 14 amino acids. V was trimmed by 5 bases and J by 1 base, leaving 11 bases between them. The germline CDR1 and CDR2 sequences are MNHEY and SMNVEV (reference sequence).

The chain has TRBV28 and TRBJ2-1; 9 positions match TRBD2. With 2 bases clipped from V and 4 bases from J, the junction kept 12 bases outside the gene matches. CDR1 MDHEN and CDR2 SYDVKM come from the germline V gene. The CDR3 extends over 18 amino acids. CDR3 DNA sequence: TGTGCCAGCAGTTTAGCCCGGCGGGCTAGCGGGGATTACAATGAGCAGTTCTTC. Protein product: CASSLARRASGDYNEQFF. Complete variable domain (other parts from reference TRBV28 and TRBJ2-1): DVKVTQSSRYLVKRTGEKVFLECVQDMDHENMFWYRQDPGLGLRLIYFSYDVKMKEKGDIPEGYSVSREKKERFSLILESASTNQTSMYLCASSLARRASGDYNEQFFGPGTRLTVL.

This chain links TRBV19 with TRBJ1-2, with a possible D match to TRBD1 (6 bases). With 5 bases removed from V and 6 bases from J, the gap between germline ends came to 13 bases. This CDR3 is 13 amino acids long. Germline V gene data show CDR1 as LNHDA and CDR2 as SQIVND (reference sequence). The CDR3 nucleotides are TGTGCCAGTAGTGGGGGCAACCTCGATGGCTACACCTTC. It translates to CASSGGNLDGYTF.

V usage is TRBV25-1 and J usage is TRBJ1-2; no firm D call. CDR3 length: 14 residues. Trimming stripped 1 base from V and 4 bases from J, with 10 bases between. Germline loops: CDR1 MGHDK, CDR2 SYGVNS. The CDR3 DNA is TGTGCCAGCAGTGAATCCCCCCCCCGCTATGGCTACACCTTC. This gives the protein CASSESPPRYGYTF.

The DNA for the CDR3 is TGTGCCACCAGCAGAGGGGCAGGGATGGCCTACGAGCAGTACTTC. This gives the protein CATSRGAGMAYEQYF. This sequence joins TRBV15 and TRBJ2-7; tentative D call: TRBD1 (5 bases). Between the trimmed V and J ends, which lost 1 base and 2 bases, there was a span of 12 bases. Germline CDR1 is LNHNV and CDR2 is YYDKDF (reference sequence). The length of the CDR3 is 15 residues.

The chain recombines TRBV2 with TRBJ2-6; D ambiguous. Trimming removed 7 bases from V and 2 bases from J, with 12 bases in between. This CDR3 is 15 amino acids long. The germline V gene encodes CDR1 SNHLY and CDR2 FYNNEI. The CDR3 here is CASTNNLAGANVLTF. The CDR3 DNA follows: TGTGCCAGCACTAACAATCTAGCTGGGGCCAACGTCCTGACTTTC. The whole variable domain, filled in from reference TRBV2 and TRBJ2-6, reads EPEVTQTPSHQVTQMGQEVILRCVPISNHLYFYWYRQILGQKVEFLVSFYNNEISEKSEIFDDQFSVERPDGSNFTLKIRSTKLEDSAMYFCASTNNLAGANVLTFGAGSRLTVL.